This passage covers 16 T cell receptor beta chains from one sample sequenced in a study of shared clonotypes between healthy human individuals. Using immunoSEQ multiplex PCR, the repertoire was profiled, and TCRdb retains in-frame clones only, with some absent. The sample has about 2.3 million clones, more than 85% seen once. The source material was naive CD4+ T cells from PBMCs. Sample subset: CD45RA+ positively selected. The source is a man younger than 35 in good health. Some clones in this sample may be carry-over from other donors' samples.

V gene TRBV14 combines with J gene TRBJ1-2, with D unclear. The germline gives CDR1 SGHDN, CDR2 FVKESK. V dropped 0 bases and J dropped 7 bases, with 12 bases sitting between them. The CDR3 consists of 14 residues. CDR3 sequence: CASSQDRSGSGYTF. CDR3 DNA: TGTGCCAGCAGCCAAGATCGGTCAGGTAGTGGCTACACCTTC. Combining the CDR3 with reference TRBV14 and TRBJ1-2 gives the whole variable domain EAGVTQFPSHSVIEKGQTVTLRCDPISGHDNLYWYRRVMGKEIKFLLHFVKESKQDESGMPNNRFLAERTGGTYSTLKVQPAELEDSGVYFCASSQDRSGSGYTFGSGTRLTVV.

This clone was seen only once. The chain combines TRBV5-1 with TRBJ2-1; TRBD2 matches 15 bases. Germline V gene sequence: CDR1 SGHRS, CDR2 YFSETQ. V dropped 3 bases and J dropped 4; count of bases not matched to a gene: 23. This CDR3 spans 23 amino acids. CDR3 protein: CASSWPGLAGGPRSFNIYNEQFF. CDR3 in DNA: TGCGCCAGCAGCTGGCCGGGACTAGCGGGAGGTCCCCGGTCTTTCAATATTTACAATGAGCAGTTCTTC.

This clone has more than one count but fewer than ten. The sample contains more than one DNA sequence encoding this CDR3. The chain employs TRBV5-1 and TRBJ1-1; D is perhaps TRBD1 (5 bases). V lost 0 bases, J lost 5 bases, and 11 bases lay in between. The CDR3 totals 14 residues. The germline V gene encodes CDR1 SGHRS and CDR2 YFSETQ. The CDR3, as DNA: TGCGCCAGCAGCTTGGCCACGGGGGATACTGAAGCTTTCTTT. Translated, it gives CASSLATGDTEAFF.

The chain joins TRBV5-1 to TRBJ2-5, with 14 positions matching TRBD2. The DNA end favors TRBJ2-7, so the J call may be wrong. Germline CDR1 SGHRS, CDR2 YFSETQ. The CDR3 has 17 residues. The CDR3 coding sequence is TGCGCCAGCAGCTTCGGACTAGCGGGAGGCCTAGTCCACGAGCAGTACTTC. As protein: CASSFGLAGGLVHEQYF.

V is TRBV11-2 and J is TRBJ1-4, with a tentative D call TRBD1 (6 bases). The CDR3 extends over 15 amino acids. V was trimmed by 4 bases and J by 11 bases, leaving 20 bases between them. CDR1 is SGHAT and CDR2 is FQNNGV in the germline V gene. CDR3 loop: CASSSIRGGRGKLFF. The CDR3 DNA sequence: TGTGCCAGCAGCTCGATACGTGGGGGGCGCGGGAAACTGTTTTTT.

This chain joins TRBV19 and TRBJ2-6; 10 nucleotides match TRBD1. This CDR3 has 17 residues. From germline, CDR1 is LNHDA and CDR2 SQIVND (reference sequence). The V gene end was trimmed by 4 bases and the J gene end by 4 bases; junction bases not matched to a gene: 7. This CDR3 reads CASSTRDRGSGANVLTF. CDR3 nucleotide sequence: TGTGCCAGTAGTACCCGGGACAGGGGTTCCGGGGCCAACGTCCTGACTTTC.

The chain joins TRBV29-1 to TRBJ2-1, with 9 positions matching TRBD1. The V and J ends lost 6 bases and 2 bases, in that order; junction bases with no gene match: 5. The length of the CDR3 is 14 residues. Germline-derived CDR1 and CDR2 are SQVTM and ANQGSEA. CDR3 nucleotides: TGCAGCGTCAGAGGACAGGGGACCTACAATGAGCAGTTCTTC. It yields the protein CSVRGQGTYNEQFF.

This chain joins TRBV5-4 and TRBJ1-3, with TRBD1 matching over 8 bases. This CDR3 is built from 17 residues. The germline gives CDR1 SGHNT, CDR2 YYREEE (reference sequence). V shed 0 bases and J 1 base; nucleotides not matched to a gene: 6. CDR3 nucleotides: TGTGCCAGCAGCTTGGGGGGTCAGGGGGCGTCTGGAAACACCATATATTTT. Amino acids: CASSLGGQGASGNTIYF. The variable domain in full, completed from reference TRBV5-4 and TRBJ1-3, reads ETGVTQSPTHLIKTRGQQVTLRCSSQSGHNTVSWYQQALGQGPQFIFQYYREEENGRGNFPPRFSGLQFPNYSSELNVNALELDDSALYLCASSLGGQGASGNTIYFGEGSWLTVV.

This clone was seen only once. V and J are TRBV5-8 and TRBJ1-5, with a tentative D call TRBD1 (6 bases). The CDR3 sequence is 14 residues long. CDR1 is SGHTS, CDR2 YDEGEE, per germline. V lost 1 base and J lost 4, with 9 bases in between. CDR3 sequence reads: CASSLFRGNQPQHF. DNA of the CDR3: TGTGCCAGCAGCTTGTTCAGGGGTAATCAGCCCCAGCATTTT.

The chain links TRBV6-5 to TRBJ1-1, with 8 bases identical to TRBD1. Germline trimming cut 4 bases from V and 1 base from J; bases unmatched to any gene: 8. CDR3 length: 16 residues. Per the germline V gene, CDR1 is MNHEY and CDR2 is SVGAGI. As DNA, the CDR3 is TGTGCCAGCAGTTTGCGATCCGGGACAGGGAACACTGAAGCTTTCTTT. It codes for CASSLRSGTGNTEAFF.

As to this clone: Distinct nucleotide sequences in the sample also encode this CDR3. The chain uses TRBV5-4 and TRBJ2-7; the D gene is possibly TRBD1 (6 bases). The V and J ends lost 0 bases and 2 bases respectively, with 12 bases between them. Germline V lookup: CDR1 SGHNT, CDR2 YYREEE (reference sequence). The CDR3 has 15 residues. The CDR3 sequence is CASSLAETGAYEQYF. The CDR3 DNA reads TGTGCCAGCAGCTTGGCCGAGACAGGAGCCTACGAGCAGTACTTC.

V is TRBV5-1 and J is TRBJ1-1, with D possibly being TRBD1 (5 bases). With 2 bases removed from V and 4 bases from J, the gap between germline ends came to 12 bases. Per germline, CDR1 SGHRS and CDR2 YFSETQ. The CDR3 loop spans 14 amino acids. Here the CDR3 reads CASSFRGRGTEAFF. The CDR3 DNA sequence: TGCGCCAGCAGCTTTCGGGGACGAGGCACTGAAGCTTTCTTT.

The chain links TRBV7-9 to TRBJ2-5; TRBD2 agrees at 13 bases. CDR1 is SEHNR, CDR2 FQNEAQ, per germline (reference sequence). J gave up 0 bases and V 5 bases, and 6 bases lay outside the gene matches. CDR3 size: 17 residues. CDR3 sequence (DNA): TGTGCCAGCAGCCCGGGACTAGCGGGACGGTACCAAGAGACCCAGTACTTC. It is translated as CASSPGLAGRYQETQYF.

V gene TRBV5-1 combines with J gene TRBJ1-1; TRBD1 aligns across 7 bases. The CDR3 is 14 amino acids. Germline values: CDR1 SGHRS, CDR2 YFSETQ. The ends lost 7 bases at V and 1 base at J; junction bases unmatched: 7. Here the CDR3 DNA reads TGCGCCAGCTCACAGGGGTACGAGAACACTGAAGCTTTCTTT. Amino acids: CASSQGYENTEAFF. The full variable domain, in which reference TRBV5-1 and TRBJ1-1 provide the parts outside the CDR3, is KAGVTQTPRYLIKTRGQQVTLSCSPISGHRSVSWYQQTPGQGLQFLFEYFSETQRNKGNFPGRFSGRQFSNSRSEMNVSTLELGDSALYLCASSQGYENTEAFFGQGTRLTVV.

The genes are TRBV30 and TRBJ1-2, with D perhaps TRBD1 (6 bases). CDR3 length: 12 residues. Looked up from germline, CDR1 is GTSNPN and CDR2 is SVGIG (reference sequence). V was cut by 2 bases and J by 8 bases, with 12 bases left in between. CDR3 amino acids: CAWSRGVRGYTF. CDR3 in DNA: TGTGCCTGGAGTAGGGGGGTTCGCGGCTACACCTTC.

This chain joins TRBV29-1 and TRBJ2-3, with TRBD2 matching 10 bases. The length of the CDR3 is 18 residues. The V and J ends lost 4 bases and 0 bases, in that order; junction bases with no gene match: 13. Germline assignment: CDR1 SQVTM and CDR2 ANQGSEA. CDR3: CSVVGTSELSSSTDTQYF. CDR3 DNA sequence: TGCAGCGTTGTGGGGACTAGCGAGCTTTCTTCTAGCACAGATACGCAGTATTTT.